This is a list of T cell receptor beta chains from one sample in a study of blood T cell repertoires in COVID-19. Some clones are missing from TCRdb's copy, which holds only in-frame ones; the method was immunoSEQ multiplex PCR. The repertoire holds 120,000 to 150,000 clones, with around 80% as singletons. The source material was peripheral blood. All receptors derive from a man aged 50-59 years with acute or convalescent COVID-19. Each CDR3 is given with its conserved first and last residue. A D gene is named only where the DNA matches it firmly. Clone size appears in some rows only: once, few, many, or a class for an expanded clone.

CDR3nt: TGTGCCAGCAGATTACAGGGGCTCTCCTACGAGCAGTACTTC
CDR3aa: CASRLQGLSYEQYF
v_gene: TRBV27
abundance: .
d_gene: TRBD1
j_gene: TRBJ2-7
len: 14

CDR3nt: TGTGCCAGCAGTGAAGCGGGACAGTTGAACACTGAAGCTTTCTTT
CDR3aa: CASSEAGQLNTEAFF
v_gene: TRBV6-1
abundance: .
d_gene: TRBD1
j_gene: TRBJ1-1
len: 15

CDR3nt: TGTGCCAGCAGCACCAACAGGGGGGGGAGTGAAAAACTGTTTTTT
CDR3aa: CASSTNRGGSEKLFF
v_gene: TRBV7-2
abundance: .
d_gene: TRBD1
j_gene: TRBJ1-4
len: 15

CDR3nt: TGTGCCACGTCCAGGATAATGAACACTGAAGCTTTCTTT
CDR3aa: CATSRIMNTEAFF
v_gene: TRBV12-3/TRBV12-4
abundance: .
d_gene: .
j_gene: TRBJ1-1
len: 13

CDR3nt: TGTGCCAGCACCTCCACACTGACAGGGTCAACTGAAGCTTTCTTT
CDR3aa: CASTSTLTGSTEAFF
v_gene: TRBV27
abundance: .
d_gene: TRBD1
j_gene: TRBJ1-1
len: 15

CDR3nt: TGTGCCAGCAGCACCTATAGCAATCAGCCCCAGCATTTT
CDR3aa: CASSTYSNQPQHF
v_gene: TRBV9
abundance: .
d_gene: .
j_gene: TRBJ1-5
len: 13

CDR3nt: TGTGCCAGCAGCTTAGCGGTTGGCGGATCCACAGATACGCAGTATTTT
CDR3aa: CASSLAVGGSTDTQYF
v_gene: TRBV11-1
abundance: .
d_gene: .
j_gene: TRBJ2-3
len: 16

CDR3nt: TGTGCCAGCAGTTCCTGGGCCCAACAGGGGAGCAATCAGCCCCAGCATTTT
CDR3aa: CASSSWAQQGSNQPQHF
v_gene: TRBV27
abundance: .
d_gene: TRBD1
j_gene: TRBJ1-5
len: 17

CDR3nt: TGTGCCAGCAGCTTCCTGAAGGGGGGCAATCAGCCCCAGCATTTT
CDR3aa: CASSFLKGGNQPQHF
v_gene: TRBV13
abundance: .
d_gene: .
j_gene: TRBJ1-5
len: 15

CDR3nt: TGCGCCAGCAGCTTGGCCGGGTTACCTAATTCACCCCTCCACTTT
CDR3aa: CASSLAGLPNSPLHF
v_gene: TRBV5-1
abundance: .
d_gene: .
j_gene: TRBJ1-6
len: 15

CDR3nt: TGTGCCATAAGTCCAGGACAGGACGCAGATACGCAGTATTTT
CDR3aa: CAISPGQDADTQYF
v_gene: TRBV10-3
abundance: .
d_gene: TRBD1
j_gene: TRBJ2-3
len: 14

CDR3nt: TGCGCCAGCAGCTCCCTCCCGGCGGGGGGTTACAATGAGCAGTTCTTC
CDR3aa: CASSSLPAGGYNEQFF
v_gene: TRBV5-1
abundance: few
d_gene: TRBD2
j_gene: TRBJ2-1
len: 16

CDR3nt: TGTGCCAGCACGCGGGAGGGAACCGGGGAGCTGTTTTTT
CDR3aa: CASTREGTGELFF
v_gene: TRBV2
abundance: many
d_gene: TRBD2
j_gene: TRBJ2-2
len: 13

CDR3nt: TGTGCCAGTAGTCCCCGGACAGGCTATGGCTACACCTTC
CDR3aa: CASSPRTGYGYTF
v_gene: TRBV19
abundance: few
d_gene: TRBD1
j_gene: TRBJ1-2
len: 13

CDR3nt: TGTGCCACCAGTGATGCACCGGGACAGGGGGCTGGAAACACCATATATTTT
CDR3aa: CATSDAPGQGAGNTIYF
v_gene: TRBV24-1
abundance: .
d_gene: TRBD1
j_gene: TRBJ1-3
len: 17

CDR3nt: TGTGCCAGCAGCTCCAGCCGGGACCCAGGGGGCACTGAAGCTTTCTTT
CDR3aa: CASSSSRDPGGTEAFF
v_gene: TRBV13
abundance: .
d_gene: TRBD1
j_gene: TRBJ1-1
len: 16

CDR3nt: TGTGCCAGCAGTTTAACAGGGCAGGGTCAGCCCCAGCATTTT
CDR3aa: CASSLTGQGQPQHF
v_gene: TRBV27
abundance: .
d_gene: .
j_gene: TRBJ1-5
len: 14